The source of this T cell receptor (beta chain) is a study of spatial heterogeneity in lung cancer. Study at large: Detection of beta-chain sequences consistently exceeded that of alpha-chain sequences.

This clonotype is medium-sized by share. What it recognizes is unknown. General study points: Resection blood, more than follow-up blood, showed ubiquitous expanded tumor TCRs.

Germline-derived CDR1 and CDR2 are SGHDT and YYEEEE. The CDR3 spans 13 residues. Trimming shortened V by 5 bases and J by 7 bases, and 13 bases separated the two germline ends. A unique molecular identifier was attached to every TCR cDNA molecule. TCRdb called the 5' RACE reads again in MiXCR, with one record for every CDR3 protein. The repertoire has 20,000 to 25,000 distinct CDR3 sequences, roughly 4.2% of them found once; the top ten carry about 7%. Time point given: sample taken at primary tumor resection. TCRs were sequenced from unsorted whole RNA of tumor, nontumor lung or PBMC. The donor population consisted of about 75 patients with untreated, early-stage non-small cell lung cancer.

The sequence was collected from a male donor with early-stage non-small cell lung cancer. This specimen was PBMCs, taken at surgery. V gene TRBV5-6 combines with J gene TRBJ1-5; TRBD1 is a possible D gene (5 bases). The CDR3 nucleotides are TGTGCCAGCAGTCAGGGTCGGGTACAGCCCCAGCATTTT. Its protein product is CASSQGRVQPQHF.